The source of this TCR beta chain is a study of cytomegalovirus exposure and HLA in healthy donors. Regarding the study as a whole: The study listed around 150 cytomegalovirus-associated TCR beta chains. Productive status was seen about 87% or about 30% of the time for most TCR beta V segments in an earlier analysis. Researchers reported that three CMV-associated chains were confirmed in vitro as CMV antigen-specific.

PCR used 60 Vbeta primers and 13 Jbeta primers. Only in-frame clones appear in the TCRdb table, and some are missing; sequencing was by immunoSEQ multiplex PCR. Among about 150,000 clones listed, around 78% were seen once. The CDR3 is 13 residues long. Germline V lookup: CDR1 SNHLY, CDR2 FYNNEI. V was pared by 3 bases and J by 3 bases, with 8 bases between. Comment on this clone: What it binds is not known.

This rearrangement joins TRBV2 to TRBJ2-5, with D possibly TRBD2 on 6 matching bases. Material for sequencing was PBMCs. The clonotype comes from a female donor in good health and CMV-seropositive. CDR3 nucleotide sequence: TGTGCCAGCAGTGACGGCGGGGAAGAGACCCAGTACTTC. Translated, it gives CASSDGGEETQYF.